This TCR beta chain was recovered during a study of blood T cell repertoires in COVID-19 (dated by TCRdb to 2018 to 2021). The study in broad terms: Samples from collaborators originated in the United States, Italy and Spain and spanned both the acute and convalescent phases of COVID-19. The dataset comprised deeply sampled blood TCRbeta repertoires from subjects exposed to, actively infected with, or recovered from COVID-19. HLA class I and class II types, where available, came from metadata supplied by the sample provider rather than from assay-based typing. A freely available public database, intended as a resource for researchers studying the immune response to SARS-CoV-2, is where the repertoires were released. Sample metadata almost always included a de-identified subject ID, COVID-19 status, age in years and sex. The prospective study material was composed of cDNA or gDNA derived from T cells, B-cell-depleted T cells, or PBMCs. Samples were obtained from the ongoing ImmuneRACE study (first 160 participants) and from 1,254 subjects provided by 6 global collaborators. Here is what the overall study found, with its caveats: Clinical and demographic metadata were provided uncurated, with the amount varying by source and participant.

The germline V gene encodes CDR1 SGHNT and CDR2 YYREEE (reference sequence). Including the terminal cysteine and phenylalanine, the CDR3 comprises 15 residues. The DNA shown is the 45-base CDR3, in frame from base 1. V is pared back by 6 bases and J by 9 bases, with 22 bases lying between the germline termini. Collaborating institutions collected whole blood in K2EDTA tubes following their own protocols. Collaborator samples were shipped for TCRbeta analysis as frozen whole blood, isolated PBMCs, or DNA extracted from either sample type. Regarding this clone: The antigen it binds to is not known. It has no much larger one-base neighbor in the sample; base qualities were not kept.

TCRbeta CDR3 regions were amplified from genomic DNA using the immunoSEQ Assay, a bias-controlled multiplex PCR. The paper's data handling went like this. The number of nucleated cells in each sample was estimated by amplification of reference gene primers within the assay. To quantify the absolute abundance of each unique TCRbeta CDR3 rearrangement, sequence reads were collapsed and filtered. For each sample, productive Simpson clonality was calculated by taking the square root of Simpson's diversity index across productive rearrangements. The table was pulled from immuneACCESS by TCRdb, which kept in-frame rearrangements only. Such tables lose some clones; where checked, under half of the loss comes from unresolved V genes, and the rest has no known cause. The DNA gave D and trimming, while V, J and clone size come from that table. The sample yields some 98,000 clones; around 82% were counted once. Approximately 10% of the sample lies in the top ten.

The specimen was peripheral blood. Recombination connected TRBV5-4 to TRBJ2-1; TRBD2 is possibly the D segment (7 matching bases). This TCR came from a man aged 65-85 years with active or convalescent COVID-19. This receptor carries the CDR3 CASTALGGGRGEQFF. The sequenced DNA: TGTGCCAGCACCGCGTTGGGGGGGGGCCGCGGTGAGCAGTTCTTC.